This TCR beta chain was recovered during a study of early T cells in non-severe SARS-CoV-2 infection. As for the study in general: Unsorted whole-blood RNA was sequenced in bulk, leaving chains unpaired.

Ten or more counts support this clonotype. From the 5' RACE reads, TCRdb called clonotypes with MiXCR, one entry per CDR3 protein. The sample carries some 57,000 distinct CDR3 sequences, around 13% recorded once. The TCR sequence derives from an adult who was a healthcare worker with PCR-confirmed SARS-CoV-2 infection or an uninfected control (not recorded which). Sequencing input: whole blood.

The DNA of the CDR3 is TGCAGTGCTGCCAGACTAGTAGCCTCTTCCTACAATGAGCAGTTCTTC. Translated, it gives CSAARLVASSYNEQFF. V gene TRBV20-1 combines with J gene TRBJ2-1, with D tentatively TRBD2 (6 bases). The CDR3 consists of 16 residues. Germline CDR1 reads DFQATT; CDR2 reads SNEGSKA (reference sequence). V was clipped by 5 bases and J by 1 base, with 18 bases between them.